This is a list of T cell receptor beta chains from one sample in a study of cytomegalovirus exposure and HLA in healthy donors. The method was immunoSEQ multiplex PCR; TCRdb's version includes in-frame clones alone and lacks a portion of them. The sample's table shows approximately 140,000 clones. The sample consisted of PBMCs. The receptors derive from a woman between 18 and 29 years old in good health and CMV-seronegative. The CDR3 runs from the conserved cysteine through the conserved F or W. Each record gives: D gene, J gene, V gene, CDR3 DNA, CDR3 protein. The D gene is left open where the match is weak.

TRBD1 | TRBJ1-5 | TRBV18 | TGTGCCAGCTCAGGGGACAGGGGGGAGCCCCAGCATTTT | CASSGDRGEPQHF
TRBD1 | TRBJ1-4 | TRBV2 | TGTGCCAGCAGTATCCCCGGGACAGGGCGCCGAAAACTGTTTTTT | CASSIPGTGRRKLFF
- | TRBJ2-2 | TRBV4-3 | TGCGCCAGCAGCCAAAACAGAATGGTAGGCATAGACGCCGGGGAGCTGTTTTTT | CASSQNRMVGIDAGELFF
- | TRBJ2-1 | TRBV5-4 | TGTGCCAGCAGCTTGGCCCGGACACCAATCAATGAGCAGTTCTTC | CASSLARTPINEQFF
- | TRBJ1-1 | TRBV30 | TGTGCCTGGGCTACAGGCGCCTGGGGAATGAACACTGAAGCTTTCTTT | CAWATGAWGMNTEAFF
- | TRBJ1-2 | TRBV6-5 | TGTGCCAGCAGTTTGGCCCTATGGGAGAAGGTCTATGGCTACACCTTC | CASSLALWEKVYGYTF
TRBD2 | TRBJ2-5 | TRBV10-1 | TGCGCCAGCTCCTCCGGACTAGCGGGAGGCCAAGAGACCCAGTACTTC | CASSSGLAGGQETQYF
TRBD1 | TRBJ1-1 | TRBV6-1 | TGTGCCAGCAGTTTGGACAGGCCGAACACTGAAGCTTTCTTT | CASSLDRPNTEAFF
- | TRBJ2-3 | TRBV6-1 | TGTGCCGAAGGGGGGGCTGGGGGCCCAGATACGCAGTATTTT | CAEGGAGGPDTQYF
- | TRBJ2-1 | TRBV2 | TGTGCCACCCTGAAGCCCCCCTCCTACAATGAGCAGTTCTTC | CATLKPPSYNEQFF
TRBD1 | TRBJ2-1 | TRBV10-3 | TGTGCCATCATTCACCGGGACAGGGAGGACAATGAGCAGTTCTTC | CAIIHRDREDNEQFF
- | TRBJ1-5 | TRBV6-5 | TGTGCCAGCAGTCTTCAAGGCAGGAAAAATCAGCCCCAGCATTTT | CASSLQGRKNQPQHF
- | TRBJ2-4 | TRBV9 | TGTGCCAGCAGCAATTCCTACGGTGGTAACATTCAGTACTTC | CASSNSYGGNIQYF
TRBD2 | TRBJ2-3 | TRBV4-1 | TGCGCCAGCAGCCAAGCGGCGACTAGCGGGAGCATAAATACGCAGTATTTT | CASSQAATSGSINTQYF
TRBD2 | TRBJ2-2 | TRBV6-1 | TGTGCCAGCAGTGGGACTAGCGGGAGTGCGGACACCGGGGAGCTGTTTTTT | CASSGTSGSADTGELFF
TRBD1 | TRBJ1-5 | TRBV7-6 | TGTGCCAGCAGCCCCTTATGGGACAGGGCTCGGCAGCCCCAGCATTTT | CASSPLWDRARQPQHF
TRBD2 | TRBJ2-1 | TRBV11-2 | TGTGCCAGCAGCAGTACATCGGGACTAGCGGCGTTAAATGAGCAGTTCTTC | CASSSTSGLAALNEQFF
TRBD2 | TRBJ2-3 | TRBV6-4 | TGTGCCAGCAGTGAATCTAGCGGTCGCACAGATACGCAGTATTTT | CASSESSGRTDTQYF
- | TRBJ1-2 | TRBV4-1 | TGCGCCAGCAGTCTCAACGGTGGCTACACCTTC | CASSLNGGYTF
- | TRBJ2-3 | TRBV7-2 | TGTGCCAGCAGCCCTCTCGCGCGGGGTAGCACAGATACGCAGTATTTT | CASSPLARGSTDTQYF
- | TRBJ2-1 | TRBV9 | TGTGCCAGCAGCGATGGGGGGCGGGAGTACAATGAGCAGTTCTTC | CASSDGGREYNEQFF
- | TRBJ1-5 | TRBV6-1 | TGTGCCAGCAGTGTCTCGAGCAATCAGCCCCAGCATTTT | CASSVSSNQPQHF
- | TRBJ1-1 | TRBV15 | TGTGCCACCAGCAGAGGAGAAGTGAACACTGAAGCTTTCTTT | CATSRGEVNTEAFF
TRBD1 | TRBJ2-1 | TRBV7-9 | TGTGCCAGCAGTGACCGGGACAGGGTCCATGAGCAGTTCTTC | CASSDRDRVHEQFF
TRBD2 | TRBJ2-1 | TRBV19 | TGTGCCAGTAGTCTACGGGGTCAGCGGGAGGTACCGGGTGAGCAGTTCTTC | CASSLRGQREVPGEQFF
- | TRBJ1-1 | TRBV19 | TGTGCCAGTAGTATGAGGCGACAGTCGAACACTGAAGCTTTCTTT | CASSMRRQSNTEAFF
- | TRBJ1-3 | TRBV12-5 | TGTGCTAGTGGACAGGATGTGAACACCATATATTTT | CASGQDVNTIYF
- | TRBJ2-2 | TRBV5-1 | TGCGCCAGCAGCTTGGTTGGAGAGTGGACCGGGGAGCTGTTTTTT | CASSLVGEWTGELFF